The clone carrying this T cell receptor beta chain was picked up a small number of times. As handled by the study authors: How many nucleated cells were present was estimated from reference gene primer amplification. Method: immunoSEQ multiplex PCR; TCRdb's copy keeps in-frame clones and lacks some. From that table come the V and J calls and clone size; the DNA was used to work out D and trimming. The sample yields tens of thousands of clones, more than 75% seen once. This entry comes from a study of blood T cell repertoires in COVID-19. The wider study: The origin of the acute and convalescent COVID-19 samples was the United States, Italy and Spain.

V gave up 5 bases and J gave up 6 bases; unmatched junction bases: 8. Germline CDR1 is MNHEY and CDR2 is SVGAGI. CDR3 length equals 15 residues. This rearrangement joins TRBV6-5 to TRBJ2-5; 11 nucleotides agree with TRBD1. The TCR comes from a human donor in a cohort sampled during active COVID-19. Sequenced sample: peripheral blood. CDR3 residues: CASSRDRGNRKTQYF. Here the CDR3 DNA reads TGTGCCAGCAGTCGGGACAGGGGGAACCGGAAGACCCAGTACTTC.